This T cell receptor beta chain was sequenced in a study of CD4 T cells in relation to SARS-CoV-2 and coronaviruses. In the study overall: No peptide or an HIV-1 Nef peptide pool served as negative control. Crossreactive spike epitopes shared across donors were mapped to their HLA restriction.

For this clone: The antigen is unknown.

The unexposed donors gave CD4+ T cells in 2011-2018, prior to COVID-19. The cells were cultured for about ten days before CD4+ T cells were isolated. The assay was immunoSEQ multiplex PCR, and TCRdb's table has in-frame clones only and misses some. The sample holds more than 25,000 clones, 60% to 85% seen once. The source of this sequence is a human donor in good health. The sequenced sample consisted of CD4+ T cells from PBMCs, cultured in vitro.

The CDR3 coding sequence is TGTGCCAGCAGCTTATCAGCGGGAAACACCGGGGAGCTGTTTTTT. Its protein is CASSLSAGNTGELFF. This chain connects TRBV11-2 to TRBJ2-2; 7 bases match TRBD2. This CDR3 comprises 15 residues. Germline CDR1 is SGHAT and CDR2 is FQNNGV. V lost 2 bases to trimming and J lost 2 bases; unmatched junction nucleotides: 2.